One and the same sample provided the 5 T cell receptor beta chains below, sequenced in a study of T cell responses to AZD1222 COVID-19 vaccine. Using immunoSEQ multiplex PCR, the repertoire was profiled, and TCRdb retains in-frame clones only, with some absent. Among about 96,000 clones, about 88% were seen once, and the ten largest hold approximately 1.5%. The sequences come from peripheral blood, collected on day 0 of AZD1222 vaccination. The receptor set was obtained from an adult in good health.

This chain links TRBV24-1 with TRBJ1-2, with 7 bases matching TRBD1. This CDR3 is built from 17 residues. With V trimmed by 5 bases and J by 3 bases, 14 bases remained unmatched. Looked up from germline, CDR1 is KGHDR and CDR2 is SFDVKD. CDR3 residues: CATSGGKREGAHYGYTF. The CDR3 DNA reads TGTGCCACCAGTGGTGGTAAAAGGGAGGGGGCACACTATGGCTACACCTTC.

The genes are TRBV18 and TRBJ1-2, with 7 bases that match TRBD1. CDR3 length: 16 residues. Germline CDR1 is KGHSH and CDR2 is LQKENI. Losses at the gene ends were 0 bases for V and 4 bases for J; bases not matched to a gene: 8. This CDR3 reads CASSPPGAPGGYGYTF. The CDR3 nucleotides read TGTGCCAGCTCACCACCCGGGGCGCCAGGGGGCTATGGCTACACCTTC.

This clone was seen a single time. The chain couples TRBV2 to TRBJ1-6, with D possibly being TRBD1 (5 bases). Germline CDR1 SNHLY, CDR2 FYNNEI. The V and J ends lost 6 bases and 10 bases respectively, with 16 bases between them. CDR3 size: 14 residues. Written as DNA, the CDR3 is TGTGCCAGCAGGGACGGGGCAGGGTTGTCACCCCTCCACTTT. Its protein is CASRDGAGLSPLHF.

The chain recombines TRBV30 with TRBJ1-3; TRBD1 might be the D (6 bases). Trimming took off 2 bases at V and 1 base at J, with 18 bases between the two ends. The CDR3 is 17 amino acids. Per germline, CDR1 GTSNPN and CDR2 SVGIG (reference sequence). CDR3 nucleotide sequence: TGTGCCTGGAGTCCCAGGGGATGGCAGCCTTCTGGAAACACCATATATTTT. Its translation is CAWSPRGWQPSGNTIYF.

The V call is TRBV19, the J call TRBJ1-1; possible D gene TRBD1, 5 bases. V lost 5 bases and J lost 4, with 14 bases in between. Germline CDR1 reads LNHDA; CDR2 reads SQIVND (reference sequence). The CDR3 totals 14 residues. CDR3 sequence reads: CASSLGTGLTEAFF. CDR3 coding DNA: TGTGCCAGTAGTTTGGGGACGGGGCTCACTGAAGCTTTCTTT.